The 16 T cell receptor beta chains reported below all come from one sample, sequenced in a study of blood T cell repertoires in COVID-19. TCRdb's copy holds only in-frame clones and misses some; the assay was immunoSEQ multiplex PCR. In the table there are about 130,000 clones, approximately 82% of which are singletons. Sequenced: peripheral blood. The receptor source for this set is a woman in her fifties or sixties with acute or convalescent COVID-19.

This clone was counted a single time. The chain recombines TRBV4-1 with TRBJ2-7; TRBD2 is a possible D gene (6 bases). CDR1 MGHRA and CDR2 YSYEKL come from the germline V gene. V was trimmed by 2 bases and J by 4 bases, leaving 15 bases between them. The CDR3 is 15 residues long. CDR3 region: CASSQPQEGLYEQYF. The DNA for the CDR3 is TGCGCCAGCAGCCAACCACAGGAGGGGTTGTACGAGCAGTACTTC.

The chain is built from TRBV7-9 and TRBJ2-4; possibly TRBD1 for D (6 bases). CDR1 SEHNR and CDR2 FQNEAQ come from the germline V gene (reference sequence). The length of the CDR3 is 14 residues. Trimming removed 1 base from V and 2 bases from J, with 6 bases in between. For the CDR3, the DNA is TGTGCCAGCAGCTTAGGGGGGCCCAAAAACATTCAGTACTTC. Translation gives CASSLGGPKNIQYF.

This chain joins TRBV7-8 and TRBJ1-1, with 8 bases lining up with TRBD1. The V gene end was trimmed by 3 bases and the J gene end by 5 bases; junction bases not matched to a gene: 5. The CDR3 covers 14 residues. CDR1 is SGHVS and CDR2 is FQNEAQ in the germline V gene. DNA for the CDR3: TGTGCCAGCAGCTTCGGACAGGGTTCGACTGAAGCTTTCTTT. It encodes CASSFGQGSTEAFF.

The V and J genes are TRBV3-1 (or the pseudogene TRBV3-2) and TRBJ1-2; 7 bases are shared with TRBD1. CDR1 is LGHDT, CDR2 YNNKEL, per germline (reference sequence). The junction had 1 base not matched to a gene; V was cut back by 4 bases and J by 2 bases. The CDR3 length is 13 residues. The CDR3 region has the DNA TGTGCCAGCAGCCTGACAGGGAACTATGGCTACACCTTC. This gives the protein CASSLTGNYGYTF.

The CDR3 nucleotides are TGTGCCAGTAGTATAAGGAGGGGCAGAGATACGCAGTATTTT. It codes for CASSIRRGRDTQYF. This rearrangement joins TRBV19 to TRBJ2-3, with D perhaps matching TRBD2 (6 bases). Trimming took 2 bases from V and 5 from J, leaving 11 bases between them. The germline CDR1 and CDR2 sequences are LNHDA and SQIVND (reference sequence). The CDR3 contains 14 residues.

The rearrangement joins TRBV6-5 to TRBJ2-5; 9 bases are a match to TRBD2. Trimming removed 6 bases from V and 7 bases from J; junction bases left unmatched: 6. Per the germline V gene, CDR1 is MNHEY and CDR2 is SVGAGI. This CDR3 is built from 13 residues. CDR3 protein: CASSREAGGTQYF. In DNA, the CDR3 is TGTGCCAGCAGCCGGGAAGCGGGAGGGACCCAGTACTTC.

The rearrangement uses TRBV7-6 and TRBJ1-4, with 9 bases fitting TRBD1. Germline V CDR1 and CDR2: SGHVS, FNYEAQ. V dropped 5 bases and J dropped 7; count of bases not matched to a gene: 8. The CDR3 length is 15 residues. Here the CDR3 DNA reads TGTGCCAGCAGCCCCCGGGACAGGGCCGTTGAAAAACTGTTTTTT. Amino acids: CASSPRDRAVEKLFF. Filled out from reference TRBV7-6 and TRBJ1-4, the complete variable domain reads GAGVSQSPRYKVTKRGQDVALRCDPISGHVSLYWYRQALGQGPEFLTYFNYEAQQDKSGLPNDRFSAERPEGSISTLTIQRTEQRDSAMYRCASSPRDRAVEKLFFGSGTQLSVL.

The gene calls are TRBV5-1 and TRBJ1-3; D remains ambiguous. The CDR3 runs 15 residues. Germline CDR1 reads SGHRS; CDR2 reads YFSETQ. The V end lost 0 bases, the J end lost 2 bases, and 9 bases lay between the germline ends. This CDR3 is CASSLGSEAGNTIYF. CDR3 DNA sequence: TGCGCCAGCAGCTTGGGGTCTGAGGCTGGAAACACCATATATTTT.

This clone is a singleton in its sample. This chain links TRBV2 with TRBJ1-5; 10 positions match TRBD1. CDR1 is SNHLY and CDR2 is FYNNEI in the germline V gene. This CDR3 comprises 15 residues. V gave up 4 bases and J gave up 3 bases; unmatched junction bases: 3. The CDR3 reads CASSGQGADNQPQHF. CDR3 sequence (DNA): TGTGCCAGCAGTGGACAGGGGGCAGACAATCAGCCCCAGCATTTT.

The chain recombines TRBV5-1 with TRBJ2-7; D is unclear. V lost 4 bases to trimming and J lost 2 bases, with 16 bases between them. Germline CDR1 and CDR2: SGHRS and YFSETQ. This CDR3 contains 15 residues. The chain's CDR3 is CASSRGQTRAYEQYF. The CDR3 DNA reads TGCGCCAGCAGCCGTGGGCAGACCAGAGCCTACGAGCAGTACTTC.

V is TRBV3-1 (or the pseudogene TRBV3-2) and J is TRBJ2-1; the match to TRBD2 covers 8 bases. The ends lost 7 bases at V and 3 bases at J; junction bases unmatched: 11. There are 16 residues in the CDR3. CDR1 LGHDT and CDR2 YNNKEL come from the germline V gene (reference sequence). The CDR3 loop is CASKGGGYPNYNEQFF. The CDR3 DNA reads TGTGCCAGCAAGGGCGGGGGGTACCCAAACTACAATGAGCAGTTCTTC.

The chain joins TRBV2 to TRBJ1-5, with 8 nucleotides matching TRBD1. The CDR3 contains 17 residues. Germline values: CDR1 SNHLY, CDR2 FYNNEI. Unmatched junction bases numbered 5, after V lost 1 base and J lost 0 bases. This CDR3 is CASSEGQGSYSNQPQHF. DNA for the CDR3: TGTGCCAGCAGTGAAGGACAGGGGTCTTATAGCAATCAGCCCCAGCATTTT.

The chain combines TRBV11-2 with TRBJ2-6; D perhaps matches TRBD1 (5 bases). The CDR3 is made up of 14 amino acids. CDR1 is SGHAT, CDR2 FQNNGV, per germline. Trimming removed 5 bases at V and 2 bases at J, with 7 bases between. CDR3 bases: TGTGCCAGCAGCCCAGGGCCTGGGGCCAACGTCCTGACTTTC. Its translation is CASSPGPGANVLTF.

The chain carries TRBV5-4 and TRBJ2-1, with D perhaps TRBD1 (6 bases). CDR3 length: 17 residues. CDR1 and CDR2 from the germline V gene are SGHNT and YYREEE (reference sequence). V gave up 4 bases and J gave up 8 bases, with 25 bases separating them. CDR3 amino acids: CASSLGQRKGVNHEQFF. CDR3 sequence (DNA): TGTGCCAGCAGCCTTGGACAGAGGAAGGGGGTAAACCATGAGCAGTTCTTC.

The rearrangement uses TRBV11-2 and TRBJ2-7; no definite D call. This CDR3 contains 15 residues. Trimming took 6 bases from V and 2 from J, leaving 17 bases between them. The germline V gene encodes CDR1 SGHAT and CDR2 FQNNGV. The CDR3 here is CASRLTAPGPYEQYF. CDR3 nucleotide sequence: TGTGCCAGCAGATTGACGGCCCCTGGGCCCTACGAGCAGTACTTC.

CDR3 region: CASSQETATNEKLFF. Here the CDR3 DNA reads TGTGCCAGCAGCCAAGAGACAGCAACTAATGAAAAACTGTTTTTT. V gene TRBV4-2 combines with J gene TRBJ1-4; D might be TRBD1 (5 bases). This CDR3 spans 15 amino acids. CDR1 and CDR2 (germline): LGHNA, YNFKEQ. With 0 bases removed from V and 0 bases from J, the gap between germline ends came to 5 bases.